This entry lists 19 T cell receptor beta chains sequenced from one sample in a study of shared clonotypes between healthy human individuals. Data came from immunoSEQ multiplex PCR; TCRdb stores just in-frame clones and leaves some out. Of about 2.4 million clones listed, roughly nine tenths are singletons. The sequenced material came from naive CD4+ T cells sorted from blood. Subset defined: CD45RA+ positively selected. These receptors came from a young man in good health.

The CDR3 here is CASSLGHRYNEQFF. The CDR3 DNA is TGTGCCAGCAGTTTAGGACACCGCTACAATGAGCAGTTCTTC. The gene calls are TRBV6-5 and TRBJ2-1; D possibly corresponds to TRBD1 (5 bases). Trimming removed 4 bases from V and 3 bases from J, with 10 bases in between. The CDR3 contains 14 residues. Germline CDR1 is MNHEY and CDR2 is SVGAGI.

This clone was recorded only once. Other DNA sequences in the sample encode the same CDR3. The V gene is TRBV5-1, the J gene TRBJ2-3; 15 bases agree with TRBD2. Looked up from germline, CDR1 is SGHRS and CDR2 is YFSETQ. CDR3 size: 16 residues. The ends lost 4 bases at V and 4 bases at J; junction bases unmatched: 4. CDR3 in amino acids: CASSPGLAGGPDTQYF. In nucleotides, the CDR3 is TGCGCCAGCAGCCCTGGACTAGCGGGGGGGCCAGATACGCAGTATTTT.

This chain connects TRBV7-2 to TRBJ1-2, with TRBD1 as a possible D gene (5 bases). The CDR3 runs 16 residues. The V end was cut by 1 base, the J end by 0 bases, with 12 bases between. The germline V gene encodes CDR1 SGHTA and CDR2 FQGNSA. CDR3 amino acids: CASSLGRLGANYGYTF. The CDR3, as DNA: TGTGCCAGCAGCTTAGGTCGGTTGGGGGCTAACTATGGCTACACCTTC.

The chain couples TRBV18 to TRBJ1-2; D ambiguous. Trimming stripped 3 bases from V and 2 bases from J, with 16 bases between. From germline, CDR1 is KGHSH and CDR2 LQKENI. The CDR3 totals 16 residues. The CDR3 nucleotides are TGTGCCAGCTCACCCCCCGGCTCACGGAAAAACTATGGCTACACCTTC. Translation: CASSPPGSRKNYGYTF. Complete variable domain (other parts from reference TRBV18 and TRBJ1-2): NAGVMQNPRHLVRRRGQEARLRCSPMKGHSHVYWYRQLPEEGLKFMVYLQKENIIDESGMPKERFSAEFPKEGPSILRIQQVVRGDSAAYFCASSPPGSRKNYGYTFGSGTRLTVV.

The CDR3 region is CASSLNVAGGTGELFF. The CDR3 region has the DNA TGTGCCAGCAGCTTAAATGTAGCGGGGGGCACCGGGGAGCTGTTTTTT. V is TRBV7-3 and J is TRBJ2-2; 10 bases align to TRBD2. CDR3 length: 16 amino acids. CDR1 is SGHTA and CDR2 is FQGTGA in the germline V gene. The V gene end was trimmed by 1 base and the J gene end by 4 bases; junction bases not matched to a gene: 3.

V and J are TRBV7-3 and TRBJ2-7; tentative D call: TRBD2 (5 bases). This CDR3 is built from 15 residues. Between the trimmed V and J ends, which lost 2 bases and 0 bases, there was a span of 11 bases. Germline V gene data show CDR1 as SGHTA and CDR2 as FQGTGA. Here the CDR3 reads CASSLESGSSYEQYF. The CDR3 DNA sequence: TGTGCCAGCAGCTTAGAATCGGGGTCCTCCTACGAGCAGTACTTC.

This chain connects TRBV9 to TRBJ1-1; 10 nucleotides align to TRBD1. The ends lost 3 bases at V and 1 base at J; junction bases unmatched: 3. CDR1 and CDR2 from the germline V gene are SGDLS and YYNGEE. This CDR3 comprises 15 residues. The CDR3 DNA reads TGTGCCAGCAGCGGACGACAGGGGGCGAACACTGAAGCTTTCTTT. This encodes CASSGRQGANTEAFF.

This rearrangement joins TRBV6-5 to TRBJ2-5, with 8 bases that match TRBD1. The length of the CDR3 is 13 residues. J gave up 6 bases and V 6 bases, and 6 bases lay outside the gene matches. Germline V gene lookup returns CDR1 MNHEY and CDR2 SVGAGI. CDR3 DNA: TGTGCCAGCAGGGAGGACAGGGCACAGACCCAGTACTTC. Protein: CASREDRAQTQYF.

This clone was recorded only once. The chain links TRBV29-1 to TRBJ2-1, with D hard to call. Looked up from germline, CDR1 is SQVTM and CDR2 is ANQGSEA. V gave up 3 bases and J gave up 7 bases, with 13 bases separating them. The CDR3 is 13 residues long. The CDR3 DNA is TGCAGCGTTGATCGTTCGTGGACGAATGAGCAGTTCTTC. It is translated as CSVDRSWTNEQFF.

CDR3 nucleotide sequence: TGTGCCTGGACCACCACCTCGAATACCCCCCTAGGTGGCTACACCTTC. This sequence encodes CAWTTTSNTPLGGYTF. This chain joins TRBV30 and TRBJ1-2, with D uncertain. Between the trimmed V and J ends, which lost 4 bases and 7 bases, there was a span of 25 bases. The CDR3 has 16 amino acids. Germline V lookup: CDR1 GTSNPN, CDR2 SVGIG (reference sequence). The full variable domain, rest sourced from reference TRBV30 and TRBJ1-2, is SQTIHQWPATLVQPVGSPLSLECTVEGTSNPNLYWYRQAAGRGLQLLFYSVGIGQISSEVPQNLSASRPQDRQFILSSKKLLLSDSGFYLCAWTTTSNTPLGGYTFGSGTRLTVV.

This chain links TRBV5-8 with TRBJ1-5; TRBD1 is a possible D gene (6 bases). Trimming stripped 2 bases from V and 4 bases from J, with 10 bases between. The germline gives CDR1 SGHTS, CDR2 YDEGEE. The CDR3 has 14 residues. CDR3 sequence: CASSLTQGNQPQHF. The CDR3 bases are TGTGCCAGCAGCTTAACACAGGGTAATCAGCCCCAGCATTTT. The full variable domain, in which reference TRBV5-8 and TRBJ1-5 provide the parts outside the CDR3, is EAGVTQSPTHLIKTRGQQATLRCSPISGHTSVYWYQQALGLGLQFLLWYDEGEERNRGNFPPRFSGRQFPNYSSELNVNALELEDSALYLCASSLTQGNQPQHFGDGTRLSIL.

Regarding this clone: The sample holds other DNA sequences that translate to the same CDR3. This chain joins TRBV5-1 and TRBJ1-1; TRBD1 matches at 7 bases. The CDR3 totals 14 residues. J gave up 5 bases and V 2 bases, and 6 bases lay outside the gene matches. The germline V gene has CDR1 SGHRS and CDR2 YFSETQ. DNA for the CDR3: TGCGCCAGCAGCTTAGCCAGGGGGGGAACTGAAGCTTTCTTT. Residues: CASSLARGGTEAFF.

The chain carries TRBV29-1 and TRBJ2-1; perhaps D is TRBD1 or TRBD2 (5 bases each). V gave up 6 bases and J gave up 3 bases, with 15 bases separating them. CDR1 and CDR2 (germline): SQVTM, ANQGSEA. The CDR3 length is 14 residues. This chain's CDR3 is CSVTGTWSYNEQFF. The CDR3 DNA reads as TGCAGCGTGACCGGGACGTGGAGCTACAATGAGCAGTTCTTC.

In nucleotides, the CDR3 is TGTGCCGCTGGATCCGGGGCGGGACTAGTAGGCGAGCAGTACTTC. The encoded protein is CAAGSGAGLVGEQYF. The chain uses TRBV30 and TRBJ2-5; 8 bases map to TRBD2. The last part of the DNA fits TRBJ2-7 better; the J call may be wrong. Per germline, CDR1 GTSNPN and CDR2 SVGIG (reference sequence). The CDR3 is 15 residues long.

The rearrangement uses TRBV10-2 and TRBJ1-4, with 7 positions matching TRBD1. In germline, CDR1 is WSHSY, CDR2 SAAADI. The CDR3 length is 15 residues. The V gene end was trimmed by 3 bases and the J gene end by 7 bases; junction bases not matched to a gene: 8. In nucleotides, the CDR3 is TGCGCCAGCAGTGATCAGGGGGTACAGGGTGAAAAACTGTTTTTT. Its protein is CASSDQGVQGEKLFF.

The V call is TRBV5-4, the J call TRBJ1-4; D not certain. The CDR3 runs 13 residues. Germline CDR1 and CDR2: SGHNT and YYREEE (reference sequence). Trimming took off 2 bases at V and 8 bases at J, with 10 bases between the two ends. For the CDR3, the DNA is TGTGCCAGCAGCTTCTGGCTAGGGGAAAAACTGTTTTTT. As protein: CASSFWLGEKLFF.

This sequence joins TRBV19 and TRBJ2-3; 7 bases align to TRBD2. V was pared by 6 bases and J by 1 base, with 7 bases of the junction left unmatched. The germline V gene has CDR1 LNHDA and CDR2 SQIVND (reference sequence). CDR3 length: 15 amino acids. The CDR3 coding sequence is TGTGCCAGTAGCTCGGGAGGCAGTGGCACAGATACGCAGTATTTT. Amino acid sequence: CASSSGGSGTDTQYF.

The V call is TRBV6-1, the J call TRBJ2-3, with D unclear. Germline CDR1 reads MNHNS; CDR2 reads SASEGT. The V end lost 4 bases, the J end lost 0 bases, and 14 bases lay between the germline ends. This CDR3 spans 16 amino acids. The CDR3 coding sequence is TGTGCCAGCAGTGTGCTAGGTGCCTCGAGCACAGATACGCAGTATTTT. Residues: CASSVLGASSTDTQYF.

The chain combines TRBV28 with TRBJ1-5; D is ambiguous. V was cut by 7 bases and J by 5 bases, with 9 bases left in between. CDR3 length equals 12 residues. Germline V gene lookup returns CDR1 MDHEN and CDR2 SYDVKM. In nucleotides, the CDR3 is TGTGCCAGCACCATGTACGATCAGCCCCAGCATTTT. Translating gives CASTMYDQPQHF.